These 17 T cell receptor beta chains were all obtained from the same sample, sequenced in a study of blood T cells in healthy people across ages (dated by TCRdb to between 2015 and 2017). Libraries were constructed by 5' RACE. TCRdb lists the instrument as Illumina HiSeq 2500. A second PCR of roughly 7 to 12 cycles was performed with a sample-barcoded 5' primer and a J-beta primer mix. TCRdb redid the processing of the public reads, applying fastp at Q25 and MiXCR, and retained in-frame beta chains. Under each unique CDR3 protein, matching rows form one entry showing the most common genes and DNA. Counted in this sample were over a million distinct CDR3 sequences; roughly 43% of them appeared once. 4% of the sample is taken by the ten largest. Material: blood. The receptors here all came from a woman aged 18 to 35 in good health.

The chain uses TRBV2 and TRBJ1-1; D uncertain. The CDR3 spans 13 residues. Trimming left V 11 bases short and J 0 bases short, with 13 bases between. CDR1 and CDR2 from the germline V gene are SNHLY and FYNNEI. The CDR3 loop reads CASRLQLNTEAFF. CDR3 nucleotide sequence: TGTGCCTCGCGGTTACAGCTGAACACTGAAGCTTTCTTT.

The chain combines TRBV9 with TRBJ1-5, with 7 bases aligning to TRBD1. The length of the CDR3 is 13 residues. The V gene end was trimmed by 0 bases and the J gene end by 8 bases; junction bases not matched to a gene: 2. Germline CDR1 is SGDLS and CDR2 is YYNGEE. The CDR3 here is CASSVGTGEPQHF. Written as DNA, the CDR3 is TGTGCCAGCAGCGTAGGGACAGGAGAGCCCCAGCATTTT.

This clonotype was picked up a small number of times. The rearrangement links TRBV3-1 to TRBJ2-5; tentative D call: TRBD2 (6 bases). Trimming shortened V by 8 bases and J by 4 bases, and 11 bases separated the two germline ends. The CDR3 has 12 amino acids. Germline V lookup: CDR1 LGHDT, CDR2 YNNKEL (reference sequence). DNA for the CDR3: TGTGCCAGCCGGGGCGGGATAGAGACCCAGTACTTC. Encoded protein: CASRGGIETQYF.

This clonotype appeared a few times. This chain links TRBV5-1 with TRBJ2-7; no clear D gene. Near its end, the DNA agrees better with TRBJ2-5, so the J call may be wrong. CDR3 length: 13 amino acids. Germline V CDR1 and CDR2: SGHRS, YFSETQ. In DNA form, the CDR3 reads TGCGCCAGCAGCTTCGTTCATCAAGAGACCCAGTACTTC. Protein sequence: CASSFVHQETQYF.

This clonotype was observed a handful of times. V is TRBV14 and J is TRBJ1-1; D unresolved. Germline assignment: CDR1 SGHDN and CDR2 FVKESK. The CDR3 has 13 amino acids. The V and J ends lost 7 bases and 4 bases respectively, with 13 bases between them. This CDR3 is CASTQFGVTEAFF. The CDR3 DNA sequence: TGTGCCAGCACCCAGTTCGGGGTCACTGAAGCTTTCTTT.

This chain connects TRBV7-2 to TRBJ2-1; 9 bases map to TRBD2. There are 16 residues in the CDR3. Germline V gene sequence: CDR1 SGHTA, CDR2 FQGNSA. V trimming: 5 bases; J trimming: 6 bases; junction bases outside the gene matches: 11. CDR3 residues: CASSPNALAGINEQFF. DNA for the CDR3: TGTGCCAGCAGCCCAAACGCGCTAGCGGGGATCAATGAGCAGTTCTTC.

This clonotype was found a few times. The chain couples TRBV18 to TRBJ2-5; unclear D gene. Per the germline V gene, CDR1 is KGHSH and CDR2 is LQKENI. The CDR3 contains 13 residues. V lost 1 base to trimming and J lost 3 bases, with 6 bases between them. For the CDR3, the DNA is TGTGCCAGCTCACCACACCCCAAAGAGACCCAGTACTTC. Its translation is CASSPHPKETQYF.

The chain links TRBV9 to TRBJ1-6; D remains ambiguous. Trimming pared 0 bases from V and 5 bases from J, leaving 12 bases between. The germline V gene has CDR1 SGDLS and CDR2 YYNGEE. The CDR3 extends over 16 amino acids. CDR3 nucleotides: TGTGCCAGCAGCGTAGAGGGAGACCTCCATAATTCACCCCTCCACTTT. It specifies CASSVEGDLHNSPLHF.

The chain is built from TRBV7-2 and TRBJ2-3; 14 nucleotides line up with TRBD2. V shed 5 bases, J shed 6 bases, and the junction held 7 bases outside the gene matches. This CDR3 comprises 16 residues. CDR1 and CDR2 (germline): SGHTA, FQGNSA. The CDR3 protein is CASSPPGLAGVDTQYF. The CDR3 DNA reads as TGTGCCAGCAGCCCACCGGGACTAGCGGGAGTGGATACGCAGTATTTT.

This clonotype was seen at least ten times. V and J are TRBV20-1 and TRBJ2-7; TRBD2 aligns across 7 bases. V was pared by 0 bases and J by 4 bases, with 6 bases of the junction left unmatched. The CDR3 runs to 14 residues. Germline CDR1 DFQATT, CDR2 SNEGSKA (reference sequence). The CDR3 DNA follows: TGCAGTGCTAGAGATTCAGCGGGGAGTTACGAGCAGTACTTC. Translating it yields CSARDSAGSYEQYF.

Remarks on this clonotype: Sequence at one end of the junction differs from germline and may be a read error. The chain combines TRBV6-1 with TRBJ2-7; the D is unclear. Germline CDR1 and CDR2: MNHNS and SASEGT. CDR3 length: 15 amino acids. The CDR3 DNA reads TGTGCAAGCAGTGAAGTGGTGAACACTGGGTACGAGCAGTACTTC. This encodes CASSEVVNTGYEQYF.

This chain uses TRBV3-1 with TRBJ2-5, with D possibly being TRBD1 or TRBD2 (6 bases each). The germline gives CDR1 LGHDT, CDR2 YNNKEL (reference sequence). The CDR3 has 14 amino acids. Between the trimmed V and J ends, which lost 4 bases and 5 bases, there was a span of 14 bases. The CDR3 sequence is CASSPGIGGETQYF. The CDR3 bases are TGTGCCAGCAGCCCAGGAATAGGGGGGGAGACCCAGTACTTC.

V is TRBV4-3 and J is TRBJ2-5; TRBD2 matches 8 bases. The trim removed 0 bases at V and 3 bases at J, leaving 9 bases unmatched. Germline values: CDR1 LGHNA, CDR2 YSLEER. This CDR3 is built from 17 residues. CDR3 bases: TGCGCCAGCAGCCAAGAGATTCGGGGGCGGGGGGAAGAGACCCAGTACTTC. Protein sequence: CASSQEIRGRGEETQYF.

This clonotype occurred a few times. The chain is built from TRBV4-2 and TRBJ2-3; 11 positions agree with TRBD2. CDR3 length equals 16 residues. J was trimmed by 4 bases and V by 3 bases; bases with no gene match: 6. From germline, CDR1 is LGHNA and CDR2 YNFKEQ. CDR3 loop: CASSQPSGGSADTQYF. The CDR3 nucleotides read TGTGCCAGCAGCCAGCCTAGCGGGGGGAGCGCAGATACGCAGTATTTT.

This clonotype has more than one count but fewer than ten. Here the CDR3 DNA reads TGTGCCAGCCGGAAGGGACAGACCGATAAGCCCCAGCATTTT. This encodes CASRKGQTDKPQHF. This chain joins TRBV6-1 and TRBJ1-5; TRBD1 matches 7 bases. V dropped 8 bases and J dropped 8; count of bases not matched to a gene: 12. The CDR3 contains 14 residues. Germline V gene data show CDR1 as MNHNS and CDR2 as SASEGT.

This clonotype was seen a handful of times. At one end the junction does not follow the germline gene, possibly because of a read error. This chain joins TRBV5-1 and TRBJ1-1; maybe TRBD1 (6 bases). Germline values: CDR1 SGHRS, CDR2 YFSETQ. The length of the CDR3 is 15 residues. The CDR3 bases are TGCGCCAGCAGCCAGACTCTGGGGGCGAACGCTGAAGCTTTCTTT. Its protein is CASSQTLGANAEAFF.

This chain joins TRBV29-1 and TRBJ2-2, with TRBD1 as a possible D gene (5 bases). CDR1 and CDR2 (germline): SQVTM, ANQGSEA. This CDR3 is built from 12 residues. Trimming took off 6 bases at V and 5 bases at J, with 10 bases between the two ends. The CDR3: CSVIRGTGELFF. CDR3 in DNA: TGCAGCGTCATAAGGGGTACCGGGGAGCTGTTTTTT.